The rows below give T cell receptor beta chains drawn from one sample of a study of neurological immune-mediated disorders. One entry per CDR3 protein, called by TCRdb with MiXCR from the 5' RACE reads. The sample lists over 60,000 distinct CDR3 sequences; around 4.8% were seen once. The sequenced sample consisted of PBMCs. The source of these receptors is a woman aged 45-65 years with multiple sclerosis. CDR3s include the opening cysteine and the closing phenylalanine or tryptophan. A D gene is named only where the DNA matches it firmly. The listing skips clone size in some rows; elsewhere it reads once, few, many or a size class.

d_call	j_call	v_call	clone_size	cdr3_aa	cdr3_nt
.	TRBJ2-3	TRBV27	many	CASIRQDTQYF	TGTGCCAGCATTCGGCAGGATACGCAGTATTTT
TRBD1	TRBJ2-7	TRBV20-1	many	CSAPTGVVSYEQYF	TGCAGTGCTCCGACAGGGGTAGTCTCCTACGAGCAGTACTTC
.	TRBJ2-1	TRBV20-1	many	CSARDFLTYNEQFF	TGCAGTGCTAGGGACTTTTTAACCTACAATGAGCAGTTCTTC
.	TRBJ1-5	TRBV19	.	CASSMRGVQPQHF	TGTGCCAGTAGTATGAGGGGGGTTCAGCCCCAGCATTTT
.	TRBJ1-4	TRBV7-2	many	CASARDGLEKLFF	TGTGCCAGCGCTCGGGACGGGCTGGAGAAACTGTTTTTT
.	TRBJ2-5	TRBV6-2/TRBV6-3	many	CASSTRTGFGTQYF	TGTGCCAGCAGTACGCGGACCGGGTTCGGGACCCAGTACTTC
TRBD1	TRBJ2-7	TRBV6-6	many	CASRGDRVYEQYF	TGTGCCAGCAGAGGGGACAGGGTATACGAGCAGTACTTC
.	TRBJ1-1	TRBV27	.	CASSEVRSTEAFF	TGTGCCAGCAGTGAGGTAAGGAGCACTGAAGCTTTCTTT
.	TRBJ2-2	TRBV18	.	CASSQDRGRTGELFF	TGTGCCAGCTCACAAGACAGAGGCAGAACCGGGGAGCTGTTTTTT
TRBD1	TRBJ1-4	TRBV7-2	.	CASTTGVGEKLFF	TGTGCCAGCACCACAGGGGTCGGTGAAAAACTGTTTTTT
.	TRBJ1-2	TRBV7-2	many	CASSSYDGSLAYGYTF	TGTGCCAGCAGCTCTTATGACGGTAGTCTCGCCTATGGCTACACCTTC
.	TRBJ2-6	TRBV11-2	many	CASSLGSGVSGANVLTF	TGTGCCAGCAGCTTAGGATCGGGGGTCTCTGGGGCCAACGTCCTGACTTTC
.	TRBJ2-2	TRBV7-2	many	CASSLSVDTGELFF	TGTGCCAGCAGCTTATCGGTTGACACCGGGGAGCTGTTTTTT
TRBD1	TRBJ2-7	TRBV6-6	many	CASSAHSGTGIRVEQYF	TGTGCCAGCAGTGCACACTCCGGGACAGGGATTAGGGTCGAGCAGTACTTC
.	TRBJ2-2	TRBV7-8	many	CASSFGGPNTGELFF	TGTGCCAGCAGCTTCGGGGGACCGAACACCGGGGAGCTGTTTTTT
.	TRBJ1-2	TRBV20-1	many	CSATGDGYTF	TGCAGTGCTACCGGGGACGGCTACACCTTC
.	TRBJ2-3	TRBV5-1	many	CASSFRSSSVSTDTQYF	TGCGCCAGCAGCTTCAGGTCCAGCAGTGTTAGCACAGATACGCAGTATTTT
TRBD1	TRBJ2-3	TRBV20-1	many	CSAPRDSEGDTQYF	TGCAGTGCTCCAAGGGACAGCGAGGGAGATACGCAGTATTTT
.	TRBJ2-2	TRBV9	many	CASRSNTGELFF	TGTGCCAGCAGGTCGAACACCGGGGAGCTGTTTTTT
.	TRBJ2-5	TRBV7-3	many	CARASAQYF	TGTGCCAGGGCGAGCGCCCAGTACTTC
.	TRBJ1-5	TRBV4-3	few	CASSQEGNQPQNF	TGCGCCAGCAGCCAAGAGGGCAATCAGCCCCAGAATTTT
.	TRBJ2-2	TRBV18	many	CASSPRQGRTGELFF	TGTGCCAGCTCACCGCGGCAGGGGAGGACCGGGGAGCTGTTTTTT
TRBD2	TRBJ2-3	TRBV20-1	.	CSSPRGSGGADTQYF	TGCAGCTCACCCCGGGGTAGCGGGGGGGCAGATACGCAGTATTTT
TRBD1	TRBJ1-1	TRBV18	few	CASSSQGAWGNTEAFF	TGTGCCAGCTCATCGCAGGGGGCGTGGGGGAACACTGAAGCTTTCTTT
.	TRBJ2-5	TRBV5-1	many	CASSPNTGMQETQYF	TGCGCCAGCAGCCCAAATACAGGGATGCAAGAGACCCAGTACTTC
.	TRBJ2-7	TRBV12-3/TRBV12-4	many	CASSLRGDTHYEQYF	TGTGCCAGCAGTTTAAGAGGGGACACTCACTACGAGCAGTACTTC
TRBD1	TRBJ1-1	TRBV20-1	.	CSARGEQGAWDTEAFF	TGCAGTGCTAGAGGTGAACAGGGGGCCTGGGACACTGAAGCTTTCTTT
TRBD1	TRBJ2-6	TRBV5-6	many	CASSGLGQGLSGANVLTF	TGTGCCAGCAGCGGGCTGGGACAGGGTCTTTCTGGGGCCAACGTCCTGACTTTC
TRBD1	TRBJ2-5	TRBV20-1	many	CSARTTRQGRETQYF	TGCAGTGCTCGAACTACAAGACAGGGACGGGAGACCCAGTACTTC
.	TRBJ1-5	TRBV28	many	CASSLTGQIEYSNQPQHF	TGTGCCAGCAGCCTTACCGGACAGATTGAGTATAGCAATCAGCCCCAGCATTTT
.	TRBJ1-1	TRBV11-2	many	CASSFPGWTEAFF	TGTGCCAGCAGCTTCCCGGGTTGGACTGAAGCTTTCTTT
.	TRBJ2-7	TRBV6-2/TRBV6-3	many	CASSLLSYEQYF	TGTGCCAGCAGTCTACTCTCCTACGAGCAGTACTTC
TRBD1	TRBJ2-3	TRBV29-1	few	CSVEVLSDRGVESTDTQYF	TGCAGCGTTGAGGTTCTGTCGGACAGGGGTGTTGAAAGCACAGATACGCAGTATTTT
.	TRBJ1-1	TRBV6-6	few	CASSDGKNTEAFF	TGTGCCAGCAGCGACGGAAAAAACACTGAAGCTTTCTTT
.	TRBJ2-3	TRBV5-1	many	CASSLSGSTDTQYF	TGCGCCAGCAGCTTGAGCGGGAGCACAGATACGCAGTATTTT
.	TRBJ1-2	TRBV7-9	many	CASSLQGLRGYTF	TGTGCCAGCAGCTTACAGGGGCTTCGGGGCTACACCTTC
.	TRBJ2-5	TRBV20-1	many	CSEEGLGTETQYF	TGCAGTGAGGAGGGGCTGGGGACCGAGACCCAGTACTTC
.	TRBJ1-1	TRBV28	many	CASSFTGWREAFF	TGTGCCAGCAGTTTTACAGGGTGGAGGGAAGCTTTCTTT
.	TRBJ2-7	TRBV10-3	many	CAISDMEAYEQYF	TGTGCCATCAGTGACATGGAGGCCTACGAGCAGTACTTC
.	TRBJ1-4	TRBV7-8	few	CASSFGINEKLFF	TGTGCCAGCAGCTTCGGTATCAATGAAAAACTGTTTTTT
TRBD1	TRBJ1-1	TRBV5-1	many	CASSSDGQGYTEAFF	TGCGCCAGCAGCTCGGACGGACAGGGCTACACTGAAGCTTTCTTT
.	TRBJ2-6	TRBV10-3	many	CAITAAGANVLTF	TGTGCCATCACAGCGGCTGGGGCCAACGTCCTGACTTTC
.	TRBJ2-5	TRBV7-9	many	CASSFPGVETQYF	TGTGCCAGCAGCTTCCCGGGCGTGGAGACCCAGTACTTC
.	TRBJ1-1	TRBV7-9	many	CASSFMGNTEAFF	TGTGCCAGCAGCTTCATGGGGAACACTGAAGCTTTCTTT
.	TRBJ2-3	TRBV5-1	many	CASSVGTLSTDTQYF	TGCGCCAGCAGCGTCGGGACACTCAGCACAGATACGCAGTATTTT
.	TRBJ2-5	TRBV3-1	many	CASSQDRGETQYF	TGTGCCAGCAGCCAAGACCGGGGAGAGACCCAGTACTTC
.	TRBJ2-1	TRBV7-2	few	CASSDRLWEAPAEQFF	TGTGCCAGCAGCGACCGGCTATGGGAAGCGCCGGCTGAGCAGTTCTTC
.	TRBJ1-2	TRBV4-1	many	CASSQGAEEGLYGYTF	TGCGCCAGCAGCCAAGGAGCGGAAGAGGGGCTCTATGGCTACACCTTC
.	TRBJ2-3	TRBV9	many	CASSVGGSTDTQYF	TGTGCCAGCAGCGTAGGGGGGTCCACAGATACGCAGTATTTT
TRBD1	TRBJ1-2	TRBV5-1	many	CASSFQGEGGYTF	TGCGCCAGCAGCTTCCAGGGGGAGGGTGGCTACACCTTC
TRBD1	TRBJ2-7	TRBV6-6	.	CASSYPGTGYNEQYF	TGTGCCAGCAGTTACCCCGGGACAGGGTATAACGAGCAGTACTTC
.	TRBJ2-1	TRBV7-2	.	CASSYVHNEQFF	TGTGCCAGCAGCTACGTACACAATGAGCAGTTCTTC
.	TRBJ1-5	TRBV7-9	many	CASSLASSNQPQHF	TGTGCCAGCAGCTTAGCGTCCTCCAATCAGCCCCAGCATTTT
TRBD1	TRBJ2-7	TRBV7-9	.	CASSPTGREPYF	TGTGCCAGCAGCCCGACAGGGCGCGAGCCGTACTTC
.	TRBJ2-7	TRBV7-2	many	CASSSGVSYEQYF	TGTGCCAGCAGCTCCGGGGTCTCCTACGAGCAGTACTTC